This T cell receptor beta chain was documented in a study of cytomegalovirus exposure and HLA in healthy donors. To note about this clone: The target antigen is unknown.

Study-level points and caveats: Some highly shared sequence variants likely arose as a pipeline artifact. Reported findings show TCR beta sequences accurately forecast HLA-A and HLA-B alleles in most subjects.

Unrecorded immune exposure was likely among donors, who were nominally healthy when sampled. 13 Jbeta primers and 60 Vbeta primers were used for the PCR. TCRdb keeps only in-frame clones here, not all; method: immunoSEQ multiplex PCR. The repertoire consists of approximately 130,000 clones, with 77% occurring once and the leading ten covering 5.8%. J gave up 3 bases and V 7 bases, and 6 bases lay outside the gene matches. CDR3 size: 14 residues. Germline V gene data show CDR1 as SQVTM and CDR2 as ANQGSEA. This TCR was recovered from a young man in good health and CMV-seropositive. The chain is built from TRBV29-1 and TRBJ2-5, with 12 bases fitting TRBD1. Material: PBMCs. The CDR3 spells CSASGTGGEETQYF. As DNA, the CDR3 is TGCAGCGCCTCCGGGACAGGGGGCGAAGAGACCCAGTACTTC.